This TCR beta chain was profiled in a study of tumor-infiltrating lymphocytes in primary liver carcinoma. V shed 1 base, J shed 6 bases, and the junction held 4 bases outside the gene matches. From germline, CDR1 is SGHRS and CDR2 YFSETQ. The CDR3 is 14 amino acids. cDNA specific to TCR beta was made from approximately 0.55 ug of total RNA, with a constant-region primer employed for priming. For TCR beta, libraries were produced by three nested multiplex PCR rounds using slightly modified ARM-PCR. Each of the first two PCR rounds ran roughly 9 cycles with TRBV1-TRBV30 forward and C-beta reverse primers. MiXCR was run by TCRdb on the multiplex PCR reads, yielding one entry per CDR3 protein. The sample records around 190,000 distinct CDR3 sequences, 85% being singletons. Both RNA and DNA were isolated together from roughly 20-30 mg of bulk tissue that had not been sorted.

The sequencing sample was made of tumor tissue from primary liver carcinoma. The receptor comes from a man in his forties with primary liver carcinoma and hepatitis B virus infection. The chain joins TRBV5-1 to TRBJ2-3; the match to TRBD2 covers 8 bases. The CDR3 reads CASSLKPSGDTQYF. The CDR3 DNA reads TGCGCCAGCAGCTTGAAACCTAGCGGGGATACGCAGTATTTT.